The 32 T cell receptor beta chains below all came from one sample that was sequenced in a study of a mutant IDH1 vaccine in newly diagnosed glioma. Indicated time point: week 5, during vaccination. Doses of 300 ug of mutant IDH1 20-mer peptide were given with topical imiquimod. Antigen specificity for these receptors is unknown. Using immunoSEQ multiplex PCR, the repertoire was profiled, and TCRdb retains in-frame clones only, with some absent. Here the sample spans 25,000 to 35,000 clones, around 89% being singletons. Sequencing used PBMCs, obtained from a glioma patient whose treatment included an IDH1 peptide vaccine. The receptors were gathered from a man younger than 35 with glioma.

The chain's CDR3 is CASSPAGFGNTIYF. The CDR3, as DNA: TGTGCCAGCAGCCCCGCGGGGTTTGGAAACACCATATATTTT. The chain is built from TRBV2 and TRBJ1-3; no reliable D call. The germline V and J ends were trimmed by 6 bases and 3 bases, with 12 bases remaining between them. From germline, CDR1 is SNHLY and CDR2 FYNNEI. The CDR3 length is 14 residues. Full variable domain (remainder filled in from reference TRBV2 and TRBJ1-3): EPEVTQTPSHQVTQMGQEVILRCVPISNHLYFYWYRQILGQKVEFLVSFYNNEISEKSEIFDDQFSVERPDGSNFTLKIRSTKLEDSAMYFCASSPAGFGNTIYFGEGSWLTVV.

A few counts support this clone. V is TRBV6-6 and J is TRBJ1-5, with a possible D match to TRBD1 (5 bases). CDR3 size: 15 residues. Trimming took off 6 bases at V and 4 bases at J, with 16 bases between the two ends. The germline gives CDR1 MNHNY, CDR2 SVGAGI (reference sequence). This CDR3 reads CASSRQGGGNQPQHF. The CDR3 DNA is TGTGCCAGCAGCCGGCAAGGCGGGGGGAATCAGCCCCAGCATTTT.

This clone was counted a few times. V is TRBV4-1 and J is TRBJ2-5; D is ambiguous. CDR3 length equals 17 residues. Germline V gene data show CDR1 as MGHRA and CDR2 as YSYEKL. V lost 1 base and J 3 bases, leaving 18 bases between the germline ends. The CDR3, as DNA: TGCGCCAGCAGCCAAGTGGTCGGCTGGGCCAGAGAAGAGACCCAGTACTTC. Its protein is CASSQVVGWAREETQYF.

V and J are TRBV30 and TRBJ1-5, with 12 bases matching TRBD1. Trimming took 3 bases from V and 6 from J; bases not matched to a gene: 3. CDR1 is GTSNPN, CDR2 SVGIG, per germline (reference sequence). There are 14 residues in the CDR3. The CDR3 DNA reads TGTGCCTGGAGAGGGACAGGGGGCTTTCAGCCCCAGCATTTT. Its protein is CAWRGTGGFQPQHF.

The chain couples TRBV7-2 to TRBJ1-2, with 7 bases lining up with TRBD1. Germline loops: CDR1 SGHTA, CDR2 FQGNSA. The trim removed 4 bases at V and 4 bases at J, leaving 15 bases unmatched. This CDR3 region has 17 residues. The CDR3, as DNA: TGTGCCAGCAGCTCTCAGGCCCCAGGGGGGACAAGCTATGGCTACACCTTC. It specifies CASSSQAPGGTSYGYTF.

This sequence joins TRBV28 and TRBJ1-1; 8 bases are shared with TRBD1. The CDR3 sequence is 15 residues long. V dropped 6 bases and J dropped 1; count of bases not matched to a gene: 7. CDR1 and CDR2 from the germline V gene are MDHEN and SYDVKM. The DNA for the CDR3 is TGTGCCAGCAGCCCGCTAGGGACAGGGAACACTGAAGCTTTCTTT. This encodes CASSPLGTGNTEAFF.

This chain links TRBV5-4 with TRBJ2-5, with TRBD1 identical over 8 bases. The V gene's germline CDR1 is SGHNT and CDR2 YYREEE (reference sequence). There are 14 residues in the CDR3. V was clipped by 4 bases and J by 5 bases; unmatched bases: 7. The CDR3 DNA reads as TGTGCCAGCAGCACTCAGGGGGCTCAGGAGACCCAGTACTTC. Translation gives CASSTQGAQETQYF.

V is TRBV30 and J is TRBJ1-2, with D tentatively TRBD1 (6 bases). Trimming removed 4 bases from V and 8 bases from J, with 14 bases in between. CDR1 and CDR2 (germline): GTSNPN, SVGIG (reference sequence). This CDR3 comprises 12 residues. The CDR3 spells CAWNRVGRGYTF. The DNA for the CDR3 is TGTGCCTGGAACAGGGTCGGACGCGGCTACACCTTC. The complete variable domain, with remaining parts taken from reference TRBV30 and TRBJ1-2, reads SQTIHQWPATLVQPVGSPLSLECTVEGTSNPNLYWYRQAAGRGLQLLFYSVGIGQISSEVPQNLSASRPQDRQFILSSKKLLLSDSGFYLCAWNRVGRGYTFGSGTRLTVV.

This CDR3 reads CAWSVGNEQFF. DNA of the CDR3: TGTGCCTGGAGTGTTGGGAATGAGCAGTTCTTC. The genes are TRBV30 and TRBJ2-1; D is ambiguous. Germline V gene data show CDR1 as GTSNPN and CDR2 as SVGIG (reference sequence). V lost 0 bases and J 7 bases, leaving 4 bases between the germline ends. The CDR3 has 11 residues.

The rearrangement uses TRBV7-2 and TRBJ1-2, with 9 bases matching TRBD1. V shed 5 bases, J shed 8 bases, and the junction held 18 bases outside the gene matches. CDR1 and CDR2 from the germline V gene are SGHTA and FQGNSA. The CDR3 runs to 17 residues. In nucleotides, the CDR3 is TGTGCCAGCAGCCTAAAGAGGGGGACAGGGAACGCTCGCGGCTACACCTTC. It codes for CASSLKRGTGNARGYTF.

The chain recombines TRBV15 with TRBJ2-3, with D uncertain. V lost 1 base and J 3 bases, leaving 8 bases between the germline ends. The CDR3 is 14 amino acids. Germline V gene lookup returns CDR1 LNHNV and CDR2 YYDKDF (reference sequence). Here the CDR3 DNA reads TGTGCCACCAGCAGAGGAACTGGGACAGATACGCAGTATTTT. Protein: CATSRGTGTDTQYF.

This CDR3 reads CASSRRTSGSSYEQYF. The CDR3 nucleotides are TGCGCCAGCAGCCGACGGACTAGCGGAAGCTCCTACGAGCAGTACTTC. The J gene is TRBJ2-7, the V gene TRBV5-1, with TRBD2 identical over 10 bases. J lost 0 bases, V lost 4 bases, and 7 bases had no gene match. Germline V gene data show CDR1 as SGHRS and CDR2 as YFSETQ. The CDR3 has 16 amino acids. Combining the CDR3 with reference TRBV5-1 and TRBJ2-7 gives the whole variable domain KAGVTQTPRYLIKTRGQQVTLSCSPISGHRSVSWYQQTPGQGLQFLFEYFSETQRNKGNFPGRFSGRQFSNSRSEMNVSTLELGDSALYLCASSRRTSGSSYEQYFGPGTRLTVT.

The genes are TRBV29-1 and TRBJ2-7, with TRBD2 matching over 12 bases. CDR1 and CDR2 (germline): SQVTM, ANQGSEA. The V segment lost 4 bases and the J segment 4 bases; nucleotides outside the gene matches: 2. The CDR3 covers 13 residues. The CDR3 spells CSVATSGRYEQYF. Written as DNA, the CDR3 is TGCAGCGTTGCTACTAGCGGGAGGTACGAGCAGTACTTC.

This chain links TRBV7-9 with TRBJ2-1, with D perhaps matching TRBD2 (6 bases). The CDR3 runs to 14 residues. Between the trimmed V and J ends, which lost 0 bases and 6 bases, there was a span of 9 bases. Germline loops: CDR1 SEHNR, CDR2 FQNEAQ (reference sequence). CDR3 sequence reads: CASSLAGGLNEQFF. In nucleotides, the CDR3 is TGTGCCAGCAGCTTAGCGGGAGGCCTCAATGAGCAGTTCTTC.

CDR3 nucleotide sequence: TGTGCCAGCAGCCAAGATATCGCTAATTCACCCCTCCACTTT. Amino acids: CASSQDIANSPLHF. This rearrangement joins TRBV4-2 to TRBJ1-6; D gene ambiguous. The CDR3 spans 14 residues. Germline V CDR1 and CDR2: LGHNA, YNFKEQ. V shed 0 bases and J shed 6 bases, with 6 bases lying between them.

The CDR3 here is CASSLRGGQGDTQYF. CDR3 nucleotide sequence: TGTGCCAGCAGCTTACGAGGGGGGCAGGGAGATACGCAGTATTTT. The genes are TRBV7-9 and TRBJ2-3; D is tentatively TRBD1 or TRBD2 (6 bases each). The CDR3 has 15 residues. Germline loops: CDR1 SEHNR, CDR2 FQNEAQ (reference sequence). V shed 2 bases and J shed 5 bases, with 14 bases lying between them.

V and J are TRBV7-6 and TRBJ2-5; D gene ambiguous. The V gene's germline CDR1 is SGHVS and CDR2 FNYEAQ. This CDR3 region has 13 residues. V was shortened by 3 bases and J by 9 bases, with 14 bases between the two germline ends. Here the CDR3 DNA reads TGTGCCAGCAGCTTCCAGACTGTGGAAGCCCAGTACTTC. Its protein is CASSFQTVEAQYF.

V usage is TRBV29-1 and J usage is TRBJ2-7; TRBD2 might be the D (5 bases). The CDR3 runs to 12 residues. The V end was cut by 8 bases, the J end by 7 bases, with 18 bases between. Germline lookup yields CDR1 SQVTM and CDR2 ANQGSEA. The CDR3 loop is CSFGWELREQYF. The CDR3 DNA follows: TGCAGCTTCGGGTGGGAGCTCAGAGAGCAGTACTTC.

This clone showed up just once. The rearrangement links TRBV15 to TRBJ1-2, with D unresolved. The CDR3 has 11 residues. V gave up 3 bases and J gave up 10 bases, with 9 bases separating them. In germline, CDR1 is LNHNV, CDR2 YYDKDF (reference sequence). CDR3 DNA sequence: TGTGCCACCAGCAGGAATGACAACTACACCTTC. Its translation is CATSRNDNYTF.

The chain has TRBV7-2 and TRBJ2-3; TRBD2 matches at 7 bases. The CDR3 is 16 residues long. The ends lost 7 bases at V and 4 bases at J; junction bases unmatched: 14. Germline CDR1 reads SGHTA; CDR2 reads FQGNSA. The CDR3 sequence is CASTPTYTGRADTQYF. CDR3 in DNA: TGTGCCAGCACCCCTACCTATACTGGGAGGGCAGATACGCAGTATTTT.

This chain connects TRBV6-1 to TRBJ1-4; weak D call: TRBD1 (5 bases). This CDR3 region has 14 residues. V was trimmed by 2 bases and J by 1 base, leaving 5 bases between them. CDR1 MNHNS and CDR2 SASEGT come from the germline V gene. The CDR3 loop is CASSERGTNEKLFF. For the CDR3, the DNA is TGTGCCAGCAGTGAAAGGGGAACTAATGAAAAACTGTTTTTT.

The rearrangement uses TRBV18 and TRBJ2-5; 15 bases match TRBD2. Germline lookup yields CDR1 KGHSH and CDR2 LQKENI. The trim removed 4 bases at V and 5 bases at J, leaving 5 bases unmatched. CDR3 length: 16 residues. CDR3 coding DNA: TGTGCCAGCTCACTGGGACTAGCGGGAGGAGAGGAGACCCAGTACTTC. It yields the protein CASSLGLAGGEETQYF.

The gene calls are TRBV4-2 and TRBJ2-1; D uncertain. V was pared by 0 bases and J by 0 bases, with 6 bases between. CDR1 and CDR2 from the germline V gene are LGHNA and YNFKEQ. The CDR3 contains 15 residues. The CDR3 reads CASSQDPSSYNEQFF. In nucleotides, the CDR3 is TGTGCCAGCAGCCAAGATCCGAGCTCCTACAATGAGCAGTTCTTC.

This rearrangement joins TRBV5-1 to TRBJ2-7; D is unclear. The CDR3 sequence is 15 residues long. V lost 0 bases, J lost 0 bases, and 10 bases lay in between. CDR1 is SGHRS, CDR2 YFSETQ, per germline. The CDR3 loop is CASSLAQPLSYEQYF. CDR3 in DNA: TGCGCCAGCAGCTTGGCGCAGCCCCTCTCCTACGAGCAGTACTTC.

V usage is TRBV5-6 and J usage is TRBJ1-1; 9 bases match TRBD1. The CDR3 is 15 amino acids. V trimming: 2 bases; J trimming: 4 bases; junction bases outside the gene matches: 6. The germline V gene has CDR1 SGHDT and CDR2 YYEEEE. The DNA of the CDR3 is TGTGCCAGCAGCTTCGGGACAGGGCTGAGCACTGAAGCTTTCTTT. It translates to CASSFGTGLSTEAFF. The full variable domain, in which reference TRBV5-6 and TRBJ1-1 provide the parts outside the CDR3, is DAGVTQSPTHLIKTRGQQVTLRCSPKSGHDTVSWYQQALGQGPQFIFQYYEEEERQRGNFPDRFSGHQFPNYSSELNVNALLLGDSALYLCASSFGTGLSTEAFFGQGTRLTVV.

V gene TRBV30 combines with J gene TRBJ2-7, with D possibly matching TRBD1 (5 bases). Trimming removed 1 base at V and 5 bases at J, with 12 bases between. The CDR3 has 13 residues. Looked up from germline, CDR1 is GTSNPN and CDR2 is SVGIG (reference sequence). The CDR3, as DNA: TGTGCCTGGAGTGAAGGCTGGGGCAACGAGCAGTACTTC. Protein: CAWSEGWGNEQYF.

The V gene is TRBV5-5, the J gene TRBJ1-2; the D gene is possibly TRBD1 (5 bases). CDR3 length equals 15 residues. The V end was cut by 4 bases, the J end by 0 bases, with 13 bases between. Germline CDR1 SGHKS, CDR2 YYEKEE (reference sequence). The CDR3 DNA reads TGTGCCAGCAGCCCCCCAGACAGACCTAACTATGGCTACACCTTC. Amino acid sequence: CASSPPDRPNYGYTF.

The chain uses TRBV30 and TRBJ2-3; 12 bases are shared with TRBD2. After removal of 2 bases from V and 3 bases from J, the junction contained 0 bases not matched to a gene. Looked up from germline, CDR1 is GTSNPN and CDR2 is SVGIG (reference sequence). The CDR3 sequence is 14 residues long. The DNA of the CDR3 is TGTGCCTGGAGTCTAGCGGGAGGGACAGATACGCAGTATTTT. Amino acid sequence: CAWSLAGGTDTQYF.

J is TRBJ1-1 and V is TRBV6-6; D possibly corresponds to TRBD1 (5 bases). V lost 2 bases and J lost 4, with 14 bases in between. Per the germline V gene, CDR1 is MNHNY and CDR2 is SVGAGI (reference sequence). The CDR3 is made up of 15 amino acids. The CDR3 DNA follows: TGTGCCAGCAGTTACCGAGTGGGGGGTGGCACTGAAGCTTTCTTT. It yields the protein CASSYRVGGGTEAFF.

The chain has TRBV9 and TRBJ2-7; 9 nucleotides agree with TRBD1. With V trimmed by 5 bases and J by 7 bases, 10 bases remained unmatched. Germline V CDR1 and CDR2: SGDLS, YYNGEE. The CDR3 consists of 14 residues. The CDR3, as DNA: TGTGCCAGCAGTCCCGGGACAGGGATCAGGGAGCAGTACTTC. Translation: CASSPGTGIREQYF.

This rearrangement joins TRBV19 to TRBJ2-3, with D perhaps matching TRBD1 (5 bases). The CDR3 loop spans 15 amino acids. In germline, CDR1 is LNHDA, CDR2 SQIVND (reference sequence). Trimming left V 4 bases short and J 2 bases short, with 13 bases between. CDR3 DNA: TGTGCCAGTAGTACCAAGGGGATCGACACAGATACGCAGTATTTT. Its translation is CASSTKGIDTDTQYF. Using reference TRBV19 and TRBJ2-3 for the parts outside the CDR3, the full variable domain is DGGITQSPKYLFRKEGQNVTLSCEQNLNHDAMYWYRQDPGQGLRLIYYSQIVNDFQKGDIAEGYSVSREKKESFPLTVTSAQKNPTAFYLCASSTKGIDTDTQYFGPGTRLTVL.

This clone has more than one count but fewer than ten. The chain carries TRBV6-1 and TRBJ2-7; TRBD1 is a possible D gene (6 bases). V lost 7 bases, J lost 4 bases, and 11 bases lay in between. Germline V CDR1 and CDR2: MNHNS, SASEGT. This CDR3 has 12 residues. Here the CDR3 DNA reads TGTGCCAGCACGGACAGCGGTTACGAGCAGTACTTC. Its translation: CASTDSGYEQYF.